Listed below are T cell receptor beta chains from one sample, sequenced in a study of blood T cell repertoires in COVID-19. Measured with immunoSEQ multiplex PCR; TCRdb has only the in-frame clones, and not every one. Of about 200,000 clones in the sample, 70% to 90% were seen once. Sequencing was performed on peripheral blood. These receptors all come from a woman in her seventies with acute or convalescent COVID-19. The CDR3 runs from the conserved cysteine through the conserved F or W. D genes are given only for firm matches. Not all rows give a size; the values are once, few, many and, for expanded clones, a class.

j_call v_call clone_size cdr3_length d_call cdr3_nt cdr3_aa
TRBJ1-1 TRBV18 - 14 - TGTGCCAGCTCACGGCAGGGTAAGAACACTGAAGCTTTCTTT CASSRQGKNTEAFF
TRBJ1-3 TRBV6-5 - 15 - TGTGCCAGCAGTCCTCAGACAGGCTCTGGAAACACCATATATTTT CASSPQTGSGNTIYF
TRBJ2-7 TRBV7-9 few 14 - TGTGCCAGCAGCTTGGGCCTAAGCTCCTACGAGCAGTACTTC CASSLGLSSYEQYF
TRBJ2-5 TRBV5-1 - 15 - TGCGCCAGCAGCGTCGACTACCCCCACGGGGAGACCCAGTACTTC CASSVDYPHGETQYF
TRBJ2-1 TRBV11-3 - 17 - TGTGCCAGCAGCTTAGTGGTGCAGCGAACCTCCTACAATGAGCAGTTCTTC CASSLVVQRTSYNEQFF
TRBJ2-5 TRBV19 - 15 TRBD2 TGTGCCAGTAGTATTCTAGCGGGGGGGCAAGAGACCCAGTACTTC CASSILAGGQETQYF
TRBJ2-3 TRBV7-2 - 17 TRBD1 TGTGCCAGCAGCTTAAGGGTCAGGGGGCCCAGCACAGATACGCAGTATTTT CASSLRVRGPSTDTQYF
TRBJ2-4 TRBV7-8 - 16 TRBD1 TGTGCCAGCAGCTTATTTGGACAGGGCTCTAGGAACATTCAGTACTTC CASSLFGQGSRNIQYF
TRBJ2-2 TRBV6-5 - 15 TRBD2 TGTGCCAGCAGTCGGACTAGCGGGGGGACCGGGGAGCTGTTTTTT CASSRTSGGTGELFF
TRBJ2-7 TRBV5-6 few 15 - TGTGCCAGCAGCTTGGTGGGACTCCACTCCTACGAGCAGTACTTC CASSLVGLHSYEQYF
TRBJ2-2 TRBV5-1 once 15 - TGCGCCAGCAGCTTCGGACTAGGGGGCACCGGGGAGCTGTTTTTT CASSFGLGGTGELFF
TRBJ1-6 TRBV6-5 once 13 - TGTGCCAGCAGTTCACGGTTAAATTCACCCCTCCACTTT CASSSRLNSPLHF
TRBJ2-1 TRBV7-9 - 17 TRBD2 TGTGCCAGCAGCTATCTCCGGACTAGCGGGTGGGACAATGAGCAGTTCTTC CASSYLRTSGWDNEQFF
TRBJ1-5 TRBV18 - 14 TRBD1 TGTGCCAGCTCACTCGGGACAGACAATCAGCCCCAGCATTTT CASSLGTDNQPQHF